This T cell receptor (beta chain) was captured by sequencing in a study of T cells in women clearing cervical HPV infection. Broader study findings: A classifier using richness and V gene abundances reached an AUC of around 0.78. CIN3+ cases had significantly higher TCR richness than controls; evenness did not differ. Controls had more TRBV6-7 (0.16%) than cases (roughly 0.11%).

This CDR3 is built from 14 residues. V lost 4 bases, J lost 3 bases, and 16 bases lay in between. Germline V gene lookup returns CDR1 DFQATT and CDR2 SNEGSKA (reference sequence). Produced via immunoSEQ multiplex PCR; TCRdb's table is partial and in-frame only. The sample has 29,000 or so clones. Note on this clone: The antigen is not known. With the read ending 3 residues before the CDR3 end, the germline J gene is used to fill in that end.

The V and J genes are TRBV20-1 and TRBJ2-7; the D gene is possibly TRBD2 (6 bases). The specimen sequenced was blood buffy coat. The TCR comes from a woman between 18 and 69 years old with a cervical HPV16 infection that either progressed to CIN3+ or cleared (not recorded which). Incomplete CDR3 DNA: TGCAGTGCTAAAGATCCGGGACTGGACTACGAG. Amino acids: CSAKDPGLDYE. The whole CDR3 reads CSAKDPGLDYEQYF.